This T cell receptor beta chain was captured by sequencing in a study of blood T cells in healthy people across ages. The study, taken as a whole, reports: Estimates of diversity drawn from one million T cells were considered underestimates. A roughly linear fall in TCR beta diversity per million T cells was seen with increasing age.

A sample-barcoded 5' primer and a J-beta primer mix were used in a second PCR of about 6 to 12 cycles. Sequencing of every sample gave 2.5 million or more CDR3-containing paired-end reads. TCRdb reprocessed the 5' RACE reads via MiXCR and lists one record per CDR3 protein. The table lists around 1,500,000 distinct CDR3 sequences, roughly 40% of them singletons. The junction had 11 bases not matched to a gene; V was cut back by 0 bases and J by 5 bases. From germline, CDR1 is SGHRS and CDR2 YFSETQ. CDR3 size: 16 residues. Whenever a sample was processed, at least 6.5 million PBMCs were isolated. As for this clonotype: What it recognizes is unknown.

The specimen sequenced was blood. The sequence came from a woman between 18 and 29 years old in good health. V is TRBV5-1 and J is TRBJ2-7, with 7 bases fitting TRBD1. For the CDR3, the DNA is TGCGCCAGCAGCTTGGCCCCTGACAGGGCCAAGCACGAGCAGTACTTC. Protein: CASSLAPDRAKHEQYF.